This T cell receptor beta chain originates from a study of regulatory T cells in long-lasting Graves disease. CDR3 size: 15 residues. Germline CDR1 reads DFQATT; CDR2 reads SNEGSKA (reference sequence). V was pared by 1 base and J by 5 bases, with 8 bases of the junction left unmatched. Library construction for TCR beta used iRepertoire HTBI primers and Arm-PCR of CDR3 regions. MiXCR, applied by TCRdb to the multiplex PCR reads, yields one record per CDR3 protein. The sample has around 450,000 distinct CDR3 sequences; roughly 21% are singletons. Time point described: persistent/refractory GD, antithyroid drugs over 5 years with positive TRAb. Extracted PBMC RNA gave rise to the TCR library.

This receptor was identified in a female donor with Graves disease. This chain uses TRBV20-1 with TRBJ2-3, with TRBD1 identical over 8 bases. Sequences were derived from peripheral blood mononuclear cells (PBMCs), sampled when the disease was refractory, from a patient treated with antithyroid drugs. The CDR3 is CSARGEQGVGDTQYF. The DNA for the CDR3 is TGCAGTGCTAGAGGAGAACAGGGGGTGGGAGATACGCAGTATTTT.